Shown below are 18 T cell receptor beta chains from a single sample sequenced in a study of blood T cell repertoires in COVID-19. Data came from immunoSEQ multiplex PCR; TCRdb stores just in-frame clones and leaves some out. The table shows roughly 250,000 clones, with 80% to 90% occurring only once. The sample consisted of peripheral blood. The receptor set was obtained from a man aged 25-45 years with acute or convalescent COVID-19.

The chain is built from TRBV9 and TRBJ2-7; 7 bases map to TRBD2. Trimming removed 4 bases from V and 1 base from J; junction bases left unmatched: 8. The V gene's germline CDR1 is SGDLS and CDR2 YYNGEE. The CDR3 covers 15 residues. CDR3 sequence: CASSPLGGSSYEQYF. The CDR3 DNA is TGTGCCAGCAGCCCCCTGGGGGGGTCTTCCTACGAGCAGTACTTC.

The J gene is TRBJ2-3, the V gene TRBV10-3, with 13 bases fitting TRBD2. In germline, CDR1 is ENHRY, CDR2 SYGVKD. The CDR3 runs to 20 residues. Trimming removed 7 bases from V and 0 bases from J; junction bases left unmatched: 16. The CDR3 sequence is CAIKRGRLAGGLLSTDTQYF. DNA for the CDR3: TGTGCCATCAAAAGGGGGCGACTAGCGGGGGGCCTTTTGAGCACAGATACGCAGTATTTT.

The V and J genes are TRBV7-9 and TRBJ2-3; D perhaps matches TRBD2 (6 bases). Trimming took off 1 base at V and 3 bases at J, with 11 bases between the two ends. The CDR3 runs 15 residues. Germline CDR1 is SEHNR and CDR2 is FQNEAQ (reference sequence). In DNA, the CDR3 is TGTGCCAGCAGCTTAGTACCCGCGGGGACAGATACGCAGTATTTT. Residues: CASSLVPAGTDTQYF.

The sample holds a few counts of this clone. The CDR3 DNA is TGTGCCAGCAGCACTGGACAGAGGACACTCTACACCTTC. Translation: CASSTGQRTLYTF. This rearrangement joins TRBV28 to TRBJ1-2; maybe TRBD1 (6 bases). The CDR3 has 13 residues. CDR1 and CDR2 from the germline V gene are MDHEN and SYDVKM. Trimming pared 6 bases from V and 10 bases from J, leaving 18 bases between.

The chain joins TRBV11-2 to TRBJ1-6, with D perhaps matching TRBD1 (5 bases). The CDR3 consists of 16 residues. Germline V gives CDR1 SGHAT, CDR2 FQNNGV. V was cut by 0 bases and J by 7 bases, with 13 bases left in between. This CDR3 reads CASSLEPGLRNSPLHF. CDR3 bases: TGTGCCAGCAGCTTAGAACCGGGACTGAGAAATTCACCCCTCCACTTT.

This chain connects TRBV6-5 to TRBJ2-5; 8 positions agree with TRBD2. V was clipped by 5 bases and J by 2 bases; unmatched bases: 7. Germline V gene data show CDR1 as MNHEY and CDR2 as SVGAGI. The CDR3 is made up of 15 amino acids. The chain's CDR3 is CASSPERGRQETQYF. The DNA for the CDR3 is TGTGCCAGCAGTCCCGAGCGGGGGAGGCAAGAGACCCAGTACTTC.

This chain joins TRBV30 and TRBJ1-5; D unresolved. The CDR3 extends over 14 amino acids. Germline lookup yields CDR1 GTSNPN and CDR2 SVGIG (reference sequence). The germline V and J ends were trimmed by 2 bases and 2 bases, with 10 bases remaining between them. In DNA, the CDR3 is TGTGCCTGGAGTCGGGATGGGGGCAATCAGCCCCAGCATTTT. It codes for CAWSRDGGNQPQHF. Filled out from reference TRBV30 and TRBJ1-5, the complete variable domain reads SQTIHQWPATLVQPVGSPLSLECTVEGTSNPNLYWYRQAAGRGLQLLFYSVGIGQISSEVPQNLSASRPQDRQFILSSKKLLLSDSGFYLCAWSRDGGNQPQHFGDGTRLSIL.

The chain is built from TRBV5-1 and TRBJ2-7, with 9 bases aligning to TRBD2. Germline-derived CDR1 and CDR2 are SGHRS and YFSETQ. After removal of 5 bases from V and 6 bases from J, the junction contained 9 bases not matched to a gene. This CDR3 has 14 residues. CDR3: CASRGASGRSEQYF. CDR3 coding DNA: TGCGCCAGCAGAGGGGCGAGCGGGAGGTCCGAGCAGTACTTC.

The chain is built from TRBV27 and TRBJ1-4; 7 bases fit TRBD1. Trimming at V came to 6 bases and at J to 8 bases, leaving 9 bases not matched to a gene. CDR1 is MNHEY and CDR2 is SMNVEV in the germline V gene (reference sequence). There are 14 residues in the CDR3. In nucleotides, the CDR3 is TGTGCCAGCAGACAAACAGGGGTGCGAGAAAAACTGTTTTTT. Its translation: CASRQTGVREKLFF.

V and J are TRBV6-5 and TRBJ2-3; 10 bases fit TRBD2. The CDR3 has 16 amino acids. V lost 2 bases and J lost 5; bases outside the gene matches: 7. Germline CDR1 reads MNHEY; CDR2 reads SVGAGI. CDR3 residues: CASSYAASGGGDTQYF. The CDR3 DNA is TGTGCCAGCAGTTACGCGGCTAGCGGGGGAGGAGATACGCAGTATTTT.

V and J are TRBV28 and TRBJ2-7; possibly TRBD1 for D (6 bases). This CDR3 is 13 amino acids long. Trimming took 8 bases from V and 2 from J, leaving 13 bases between them. CDR1 is MDHEN and CDR2 is SYDVKM in the germline V gene. CDR3 coding DNA: TGTGCCAGCTCACGGACAGCCACCTACGAGCAGTACTTC. Amino acid sequence: CASSRTATYEQYF.

CDR3 in DNA: TGTGCCTCCCAAAGAGGCTATGGCTACACCTTC. It yields the protein CASQRGYGYTF. The gene calls are TRBV30 and TRBJ1-2; the D is unclear. This CDR3 spans 11 amino acids. Germline CDR1 and CDR2: GTSNPN and SVGIG (reference sequence). Trimming pared 7 bases from V and 4 bases from J, leaving 10 bases between.

The rearrangement uses TRBV7-2 and TRBJ1-3; a weak D match, TRBD1 (5 bases). Trimming removed 4 bases at V and 0 bases at J, with 10 bases between. This CDR3 is built from 15 residues. The germline V gene encodes CDR1 SGHTA and CDR2 FQGNSA. The CDR3 protein is CASSYTGNSGNTIYF. The CDR3 bases are TGTGCCAGCAGCTACACAGGCAACTCTGGAAACACCATATATTTT. Variable domain in full (rest from reference TRBV7-2 and TRBJ1-3): GAGVSQSPSNKVTEKGKDVELRCDPISGHTALYWYRQSLGQGLEFLIYFQGNSAPDKSGLPSDRFSAERTGGSVSTLTIQRTQQEDSAVYLCASSYTGNSGNTIYFGEGSWLTVV.

The chain joins TRBV15 to TRBJ2-4; TRBD1 matches at 7 bases. This CDR3 is 14 amino acids long. The germline CDR1 and CDR2 sequences are LNHNV and YYDKDF (reference sequence). V shed 3 bases, J shed 3 bases, and the junction held 2 bases outside the gene matches. The CDR3 spells CATSSWDSKNIQYF. The CDR3 DNA sequence: TGTGCCACCAGCAGTTGGGACAGCAAAAACATTCAGTACTTC.

The chain couples TRBV3-1 (or the pseudogene TRBV3-2) to TRBJ1-1; no reliable D call. The V and J ends lost 8 bases and 0 bases respectively, with 10 bases between them. The CDR3 is 13 amino acids. Germline CDR1 LGHDT, CDR2 YNNKEL (reference sequence). The CDR3 DNA sequence: TGTGCCAGCGGCCCCTTAATGAACACTGAAGCTTTCTTT. Its protein is CASGPLMNTEAFF.

The chain employs TRBV6-5 and TRBJ2-7; 9 bases fit TRBD1. Germline trimming cut 6 bases from V and 3 bases from J; bases unmatched to any gene: 9. The germline V gene has CDR1 MNHEY and CDR2 SVGAGI. CDR3 size: 15 residues. The CDR3 DNA is TGTGCCAGCAGGAGTGGACAGGGGAATCTCTACGAGCAGTACTTC. Its translation: CASRSGQGNLYEQYF.

The sample holds one count of this clone. The chain uses TRBV3-1 (or the pseudogene TRBV3-2) and TRBJ1-3; D is possibly TRBD1 (6 bases). CDR1 and CDR2 from the germline V gene are LGHDT and YNNKEL (reference sequence). With 0 bases removed from V and 2 bases from J, the gap between germline ends came to 8 bases. The CDR3 loop spans 15 amino acids. The CDR3 DNA reads TGTGCCAGCAGCCAAGATCAGGGGACTGGAAACACCATATATTTT. Translation gives CASSQDQGTGNTIYF.

This clone has only one observation. The chain recombines TRBV20-1 with TRBJ1-1; D is uncertain. The CDR3 length is 11 residues. CDR1 DFQATT and CDR2 SNEGSKA come from the germline V gene (reference sequence). With 3 bases removed from V and 7 bases from J, the gap between germline ends came to 9 bases. CDR3 residues: CSASQSGEAFF. DNA of the CDR3: TGCAGTGCTAGTCAATCGGGTGAAGCTTTCTTT.